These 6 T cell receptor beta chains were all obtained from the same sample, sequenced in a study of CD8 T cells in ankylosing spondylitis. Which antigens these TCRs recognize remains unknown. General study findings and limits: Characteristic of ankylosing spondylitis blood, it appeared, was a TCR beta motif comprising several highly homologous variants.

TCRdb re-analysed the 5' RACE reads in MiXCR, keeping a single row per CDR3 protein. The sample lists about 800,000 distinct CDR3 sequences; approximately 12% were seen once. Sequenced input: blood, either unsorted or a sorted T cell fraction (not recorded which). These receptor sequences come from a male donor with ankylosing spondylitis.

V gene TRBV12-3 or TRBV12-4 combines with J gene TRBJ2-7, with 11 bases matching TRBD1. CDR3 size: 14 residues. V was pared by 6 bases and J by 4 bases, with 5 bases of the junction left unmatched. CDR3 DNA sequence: TGTGCCAGCAGAAGGACAGGGGGCGTTTACGAGCAGTACTTC. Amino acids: CASRRTGGVYEQYF.

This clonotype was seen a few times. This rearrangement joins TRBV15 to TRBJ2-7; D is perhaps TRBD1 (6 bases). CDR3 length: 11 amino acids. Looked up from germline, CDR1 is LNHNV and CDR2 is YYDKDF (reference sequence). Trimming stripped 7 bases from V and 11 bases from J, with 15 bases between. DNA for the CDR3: TGTGCCACCAACGGAGGAGGACAGAAGTACTTC. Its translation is CATNGGGQKYF.

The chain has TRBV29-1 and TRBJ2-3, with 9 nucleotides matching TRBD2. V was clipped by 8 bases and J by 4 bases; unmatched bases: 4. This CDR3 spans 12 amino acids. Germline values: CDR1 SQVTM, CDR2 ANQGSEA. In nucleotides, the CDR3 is TGCAGCCCCCGGACTAGCGCAGATACGCAGTATTTT. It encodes CSPRTSADTQYF.

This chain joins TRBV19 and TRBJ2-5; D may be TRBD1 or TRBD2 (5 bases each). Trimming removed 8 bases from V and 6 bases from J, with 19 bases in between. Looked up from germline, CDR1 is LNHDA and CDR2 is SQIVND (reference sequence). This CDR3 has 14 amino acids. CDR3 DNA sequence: TGTGCCAGTGGCCGGGCTTTCGGGGCGAAGACCCAGTACTTC. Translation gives CASGRAFGAKTQYF.

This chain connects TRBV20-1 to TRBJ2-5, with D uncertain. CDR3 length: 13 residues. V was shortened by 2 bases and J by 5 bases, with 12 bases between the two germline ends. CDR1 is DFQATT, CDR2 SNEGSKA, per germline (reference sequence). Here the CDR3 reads CSARLVDWETQYF. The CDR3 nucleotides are TGCAGTGCTAGACTAGTCGACTGGGAGACCCAGTACTTC.

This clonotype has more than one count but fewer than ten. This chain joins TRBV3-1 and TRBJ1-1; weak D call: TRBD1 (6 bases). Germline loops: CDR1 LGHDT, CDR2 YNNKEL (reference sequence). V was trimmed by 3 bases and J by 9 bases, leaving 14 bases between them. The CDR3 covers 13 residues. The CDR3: CASSHSPTGKAFF. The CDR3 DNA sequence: TGTGCCAGCAGCCACTCTCCCACAGGGAAAGCTTTCTTT.